This T cell receptor (beta chain) originates from a study of cytomegalovirus exposure and HLA in healthy donors (dated by TCRdb to about 2017). Study-wide context: According to an earlier analysis of 450 to 650 of the donors, 150 million to 200 million T cells yielded 117 million unique TCR beta sequences and roughly 280 Gb of sequence data. An early release covering roughly 640 HLA-typed donors comprised about 310 gigabases of sequencing data and approximately 80 million unique TCR sequences. The genetic ancestry cluster associated with self-reported Caucasian donors included roughly four fifths of the 398 genotyped donors. The study aimed to test whether cataloging public T cell receptors could reveal signatures of past pathogen exposure. The study profiled the T cell repertoires of under 700 subjects by immunosequencing and related them to cytomegalovirus serostatus. In addition to the first cohort of roughly 670 subjects, a separate validation cohort of approximately 110 different subjects was used. High-throughput TCR immunosequencing, statistical association of individual TCRs with disease status, and machine learning were combined to predict cytomegalovirus infection status. A later analysis re-analyzed previously published TCR beta repertoires from roughly 600 donors and added high-resolution HLA genotyping to study TCR occurrence patterns. Rather than using new phenotypic data, the later analysis identified candidate immune exposures from TCR beta sequences and from how often those sequences occurred across donors. An earlier analysis of some 500 of the donors used high-throughput TCR beta sequencing to judge whether each TCR beta V gene segment behaved as functional or pseudogenic. Donor age, sex, ethnicity and CMV serostatus were compiled together with the repertoire data. In a later genetic analysis, genome-wide SNP genotypes for about three fifths of the roughly 670 donors were used, and that subset was treated as a discovery cohort. Every discovery cohort repertoire had been produced on one sequencing platform. HLA typing covered class I and class II loci at four-digit resolution. Typing coverage varied by locus: about 629-640 donors for A, B, C, DRB1 and DQB1; roughly 560 for DQA1; approximately 570 for DPA1; around 490 for DPB1. Because of strong linkage in the cohort, four to six DR-DQ haplotypes were treated as single units for association and clustering. Among about 400 genotyped donors of the cohort, an average of approximately 240,000 unique TCR beta nucleotide sequences was sequenced per donor, of which roughly 17% were non-productive.

Concerning this clone itself: It lacks a known antigen. Base qualities are not at hand, and no much larger clone is one base apart.

The cohort was made up of about 670 healthy bone marrow donors. At the time of sampling, every cohort member was nominally healthy, though immune exposures that went unrecorded were likely present. The donor was CMV seronegative and was included in the group of several hundred seronegative cohort members. A peripheral blood sample was collected from each donor, and TCR beta sequencing was performed on peripheral blood mononuclear cells. The Qiagen DNeasy Blood Extraction Kit was used to extract genomic DNA from the blood cell samples. V loses 4 bases of germline sequence and J loses 2 bases, and the interval between the two ends is 9 bases. CDR1 and CDR2 (SGHRS, YFSETQ) derive from the germline V gene. The CDR3 measures 13 amino acids from cysteine to phenylalanine. The sequence is cut down to CDR3 DNA, 39 bases in frame from base 1. Study-wide findings and limitations: Assigning TCR associations to individual alleles was difficult when HLA alleles, especially DR and DQ, strongly co-occurred. In an earlier analysis of some 640 of the donors, most TCR beta V segments were observed in productive rearrangements about 90% or about 30% of the time, broadly matching IMGT annotations. Only TCR beta chains were sequenced in this cohort, and the absence of alpha or paired-chain data limited detectable features. A later analysis associated about 17,000 TCR beta sequences with specific HLA alleles at a false discovery rate of 0.05. A later analysis found that TCR association rates varied across HLA loci, with DRB1 alleles showing the most associated TCRs and HLA-C alleles the fewest. V-gene and J-gene trimming of TCR beta chains was associated with a missense DCLRE1C variant in a later genetic analysis, and the association was replicated in an independent cohort. Sequencing depth was assumed to be roughly uniform across donors in the presence/absence analyses, though that assumption may not hold. Three of the identified cytomegalovirus-associated TCR beta chains were confirmed in vitro to be specific for cytomegalovirus antigens. Because counts were too low, under 20 rarely observed V segments, including chromosome 9 orphons, were left out of the earlier analysis of about 500 of the donors. It was suggested by the authors that the approach could potentially be generalized to other disease states and immunological phenotypes. In a later analysis, several top co-occurrence clusters were reported to appear linked to parvovirus B19, influenza, CMV and Epstein-Barr virus. A cluster of highly shared sequence variants was judged likely to represent a technical artifact of the sequencing pipeline. Because some donors lacked HLA typing at each locus, the association tests relied only on the typed subset. According to a later analysis, most CMV-associated TCR beta chains appeared to be HLA-restricted, and the HLA associations seemed to be driven largely by CMV exposure. While some public TCRs were present in many individuals, most TCR sequences turned up only very rarely across donors. The study gave a list of about 150 TCR beta chains associated with cytomegalovirus. Correlated functional status among segregating V segments might be attributable to linkage disequilibrium, but an unknown experimental factor could not be ruled out. A later analysis found that HLA-associated TCR beta chains were more clonally expanded and had lower generation probabilities than equally common non-associated chains. The only immune exposure information available for the cohort was CMV serostatus. Some IMGT-functional V segments, including TRBV6-2 and TRBV6-3, could not be told apart with the 87-base-pair reads, so those segments were excluded. According to a later genetic analysis, donors in an Asian-associated ancestry cluster had fewer N-insertions in productive TCRs than the approximately 710-donor mean. A further reported finding was that TCR beta sequences accurately predicted the HLA-A and HLA-B alleles for most subjects in the first cohort. Cytomegalovirus status was reported to be diagnosed by the classifier with high specificity and sensitivity in both the original and validation cohorts.

Libraries were made using the immunoSEQ multiplex PCR assay. For the multiplex PCR, a mixture combining 60 forward primers for TCR Vbeta segments and 13 reverse primers for TCR Jbeta segments was used. A multiplex PCR assay on genomic DNA amplified the CDR3 region of rearranged TCR beta genes. Amplified TCR beta libraries were sequenced as 87-base-pair reads on the Illumina HiSeq System. The original methods were these. A later analysis tallied about 77 million unique TCR beta chains across the approximately 670 repertoires, and about 10 million of those chains were shared by two or more donors. Raw reads were error-corrected and collapsed into unique sequences with a nearest-neighbor algorithm that merged closely related sequences to remove PCR and sequencing errors. CDR3 sequences were aligned to IMGT reference sequences to assign V, D and J gene segments. For a sequence to be retained, at least a six-nucleotide match to both a V gene segment and a J gene segment was required. Rearrangements were classified as productive when the CDR3 lacked stop codons and remained in frame with V and J, and all other rearrangements were classified as non-productive. Following IMGT convention, CDR3 was defined as the stretch from the second conserved V-encoded cysteine up to the conserved J-encoded phenylalanine. The earlier analysis of 500 to 600 of the donors excluded sequences that lacked an unambiguous match to a single V gene segment. In an earlier analysis of several hundred of the donors, V segments were called functional above 56.7% productive rearrangements and were called segregating when the between-donor standard deviation exceeded 5%. A statistical classification framework was built to diagnose cytomegalovirus status from the catalog of TCR beta chain sequences. V and J gene assignment, in a later analysis, came from comparing TCR nucleotide sequences with IMGT/GENE-DB human TR gene sequences. The TCRdist pipeline was used in a later analysis to assign CDR3 sequences and most-parsimonious VDJ recombination scenarios. In a later analysis, each TCR beta chain was defined by its CDR3 amino acid sequence together with its V-gene family, and reads lacking a unique V-gene family were excluded. In a later analysis, nearly 600 highly shared, low-generation-probability nucleotide sequences were removed to address suspected cross-contamination and a sequencing artifact. In a later analysis, a clonal expansion index for each public chain was calculated from normalized within-repertoire ranks of inferred template counts. In a later analysis, generation probabilities were computed with a VDJ recombination model fitted to out-of-frame rearrangements, and the resulting probabilities were checked against IGoR. In a later analysis, TCR-TCR, TCR-HLA and TCR-CMV co-occurrence was scored with hypergeometric tests, and a repertoire-size bias correction was applied to TCR pairs. To estimate false discovery rates, a later analysis permuted the HLA or CMV assignments 20 times. In a later analysis, co-occurring TCRs were grouped using DBSCAN, with TCRdist sequence similarity added in when clustering inside HLA-allele-positive subsets. Repertoires with fewer than 30,000 or more than 120,000 public chains were left out of co-occurrence clustering, as were about five repertoires with anomalous nucleotide sharing. TCRdb provides this immuneACCESS table in a form limited to in-frame rearrangements. Some clones are lacking; in checked studies, under half of them reflect an unresolved V gene, and why the rest are absent is not known. V, J and clone size reflect that table, while D and trimming were determined from the DNA. The sample contains about 100,000 clones, roughly two thirds of them found a single time. The ten largest clones take up roughly 3.5% of the sample.

This receptor was taken from a middle-aged man in good health and CMV-seronegative. Sequencing was performed on PBMCs. The sequence is built from TRBV5-1 and TRBJ2-5; TRBD1 is a possible D gene, resting on 6 matching bases. Here the CDR3 is given as CASSRQEQETQYF. The bases are TGCGCCAGCAGCCGACAGGAACAAGAGACCCAGTACTTC.